The 15 T cell receptor beta chains presented below share a single source sample, sequenced in a study of blood T cell repertoires in COVID-19. Profiled with immunoSEQ multiplex PCR; TCRdb holds only in-frame clones, not every one. The sample lists about 190,000 clones; 88% were seen once. The sequencing sample was made of peripheral blood. The receptor source for this set is a man aged 25 to 45 with acute or convalescent COVID-19.

CDR3 loop: CASSTQGYEQYF. The CDR3 DNA follows: TGTGCCAGCAGCACACAGGGCTACGAGCAGTACTTC. The V call is TRBV11-2, the J call TRBJ2-7; perhaps TRBD1 as D (6 bases). The CDR3 is 12 amino acids. The V end was cut by 5 bases, the J end by 3 bases, with 8 bases between. Per the germline V gene, CDR1 is SGHAT and CDR2 is FQNNGV.

V and J are TRBV28 and TRBJ1-3; tentatively, D is TRBD1 (6 bases). From germline, CDR1 is MDHEN and CDR2 SYDVKM. This CDR3 spans 15 amino acids. V was cut by 5 bases and J by 0 bases, with 11 bases left in between. In DNA, the CDR3 is TGTGCCAGCAGTCCAGGGGACGGCTCTGGAAACACCATATATTTT. It is translated as CASSPGDGSGNTIYF.

The genes are TRBV5-5 and TRBJ2-2; 10 bases map to TRBD2. Germline V lookup: CDR1 SGHKS, CDR2 YYEKEE (reference sequence). The V gene end was trimmed by 0 bases and the J gene end by 0 bases; junction bases not matched to a gene: 8. The CDR3 extends over 19 amino acids. The CDR3 spells CASSLALAGGSSNTGELFF. The CDR3 coding sequence is TGTGCCAGCAGCTTGGCCTTAGCGGGGGGATCCTCGAACACCGGGGAGCTGTTTTTT.

This clone was counted between two and nine times. The chain combines TRBV11-2 with TRBJ1-1; the D is unclear. Trimming removed 5 bases at V and 0 bases at J, with 7 bases between. The CDR3 consists of 13 residues. The germline V gene has CDR1 SGHAT and CDR2 FQNNGV. CDR3 loop: CASSMFMNTEAFF. The CDR3 DNA is TGTGCCAGCAGCATGTTCATGAACACTGAAGCTTTCTTT.

The CDR3 is CASSIAGGLLYF. The CDR3 region has the DNA TGTGCCAGTAGTATCGCGGGGGGCCTACTGTACTTC. The rearrangement uses TRBV19 and TRBJ2-4, with 8 bases that match TRBD2. CDR3 length equals 12 residues. Germline loops: CDR1 LNHDA, CDR2 SQIVND (reference sequence). The V gene end was trimmed by 3 bases and the J gene end by 15 bases; junction bases not matched to a gene: 7.

This clone was detected a few times. The chain couples TRBV28 to TRBJ2-7, with D possibly TRBD1 on 5 matching bases. CDR1 is MDHEN and CDR2 is SYDVKM in the germline V gene. CDR3 length: 13 residues. V shed 3 bases and J shed 2 bases, with 8 bases lying between them. Here the CDR3 DNA reads TGTGCCAGCAGTTTCCAGACAGCCTACGAGCAGTACTTC. This codes for CASSFQTAYEQYF.

V gene TRBV9 combines with J gene TRBJ2-5, with 8 bases fitting TRBD1. This CDR3 contains 13 residues. V gave up 3 bases and J gave up 5 bases; unmatched junction bases: 3. Germline V gene lookup returns CDR1 SGDLS and CDR2 YYNGEE. The CDR3 DNA is TGTGCCAGCAGCGCAGGGGGCCGGGAGACCCAGTACTTC. This encodes CASSAGGRETQYF.

CDR3 in amino acids: CASSLAGASYNEQFF. CDR3 coding DNA: TGTGCCAGCAGCCTAGCGGGGGCCTCCTACAATGAGCAGTTCTTC. V is TRBV5-6 and J is TRBJ2-1, with 10 positions matching TRBD2. The junction had 1 base not matched to a gene; V was cut back by 4 bases and J by 0 bases. There are 15 residues in the CDR3. Looked up from germline, CDR1 is SGHDT and CDR2 is YYEEEE.

The V gene is TRBV11-2, the J gene TRBJ1-1; a possible D gene is TRBD1 (6 bases). The CDR3 contains 16 residues. In germline, CDR1 is SGHAT, CDR2 FQNNGV. V gave up 4 bases and J gave up 0 bases, with 15 bases separating them. CDR3 region: CASSSSQGRMNTEAFF. The CDR3 coding sequence is TGTGCCAGCAGCTCTAGTCAGGGGAGAATGAACACTGAAGCTTTCTTT.

The chain carries TRBV7-9 and TRBJ2-2; 8 bases map to TRBD2. V dropped 4 bases and J dropped 9; count of bases not matched to a gene: 16. CDR1 is SEHNR, CDR2 FQNEAQ, per germline (reference sequence). The CDR3 is 17 residues long. In DNA form, the CDR3 reads TGTGCCAGCAGCTCTTCCTACGGGGGGGGGCCACCGAGGGAGCTGTTTTTT. Amino acids: CASSSSYGGGPPRELFF.

The gene calls are TRBV6-1 and TRBJ2-7, with D uncertain. Trimming shortened V by 3 bases and J by 3 bases, and 15 bases separated the two germline ends. Germline V gives CDR1 MNHNS, CDR2 SASEGT. CDR3 length: 15 residues. The CDR3 DNA reads as TGTGCCAGCAGTGACCTAAGTAGTGGTATCTACGAGCAGTACTTC. It is translated as CASSDLSSGIYEQYF.

The chain is built from TRBV28 and TRBJ1-2; D remains ambiguous. The CDR3 loop spans 13 amino acids. In germline, CDR1 is MDHEN, CDR2 SYDVKM. The V end lost 1 base, the J end lost 5 bases, and 8 bases lay between the germline ends. As DNA, the CDR3 is TGTGCCAGCAGTTTATCAGTTATTTATGGCTACACCTTC. It codes for CASSLSVIYGYTF.

The J gene is TRBJ2-2, the V gene TRBV3-1 (or the pseudogene TRBV3-2); a weak D match, TRBD2 (7 bases). The CDR3 is 16 residues long. The ends were cut back, 2 bases at V and 4 bases at J, with 14 bases in the middle. The germline V gene has CDR1 LGHDT and CDR2 YNNKEL (reference sequence). DNA for the CDR3: TGTGCCAGCAGCCAATCCGGGGGGCCCTCCACCGGGGAGCTGTTTTTT. It yields the protein CASSQSGGPSTGELFF.

This clone was seen a handful of times. This sequence joins TRBV6-6 and TRBJ1-4; TRBD1 matches at 12 bases. This CDR3 region has 14 residues. V was clipped by 6 bases and J by 7 bases; unmatched bases: 3. Germline V gene lookup returns CDR1 MNHNY and CDR2 SVGAGI (reference sequence). The CDR3 nucleotides are TGTGCCAGCAGGGGGACAGGGGGCGTTGAAAAACTGTTTTTT. This sequence encodes CASRGTGGVEKLFF.

The CDR3 DNA follows: TGTGCCAGCTCACCAGGCAGGGGCAGGGACATTCAGTACTTC. Its protein product is CASSPGRGRDIQYF. This chain joins TRBV18 and TRBJ2-4, with D maybe TRBD1 (6 bases). Germline CDR1 is KGHSH and CDR2 is LQKENI. V lost 2 bases and J 8 bases, leaving 13 bases between the germline ends. The CDR3 spans 14 residues.